The 27 T cell receptor beta chains presented below share a single source sample, sequenced in a study of shared clonotypes between healthy human individuals. The data were produced by immunoSEQ multiplex PCR, yet TCRdb's version contains in-frame clones alone and is incomplete. The sample includes hundreds of thousands of clones, approximately 74% of them seen just once. The sequenced sample was memory CD4+ T cells sorted from blood. Subset reported: CD45RA-negative fraction. These receptors were taken from a woman aged 25 to 39 in good health.

The chain employs TRBV4-1 and TRBJ2-7; 8 bases match TRBD2. The CDR3 covers 17 residues. Germline V lookup: CDR1 MGHRA, CDR2 YSYEKL. V was pared by 6 bases and J by 3 bases, with 16 bases of the junction left unmatched. As DNA, the CDR3 is TGCGCCAGCAGTCCCACCCCACTAGCGGACCACAACTACGAGCAGTACTTC. Its translation is CASSPTPLADHNYEQYF.

This clone was picked up a small number of times. This chain connects TRBV5-1 to TRBJ2-3, with 7 positions matching TRBD1. CDR1 is SGHRS and CDR2 is YFSETQ in the germline V gene. The CDR3 totals 13 residues. V gave up 8 bases and J gave up 2 bases; unmatched junction bases: 5. For the CDR3, the DNA is TGCGCCAGTGGACAGGCCCCCACAGATACGCAGTATTTT. It encodes CASGQAPTDTQYF.

This clone has at least ten counts. The J gene is TRBJ2-7, the V gene TRBV5-1, with TRBD2 matching over 8 bases. Germline V CDR1 and CDR2: SGHRS, YFSETQ. This CDR3 is built from 15 residues. V lost 3 bases, J lost 6 bases, and 11 bases stayed unmatched. DNA of the CDR3: TGCGCCAGCAGCTCGACCGGGACTAGTCAGCGCGAGCAGTACTTC. This gives the protein CASSSTGTSQREQYF.

The chain couples TRBV5-4 to TRBJ2-7; 8 positions agree with TRBD2. Trimming at V came to 4 bases and at J to 2 bases, leaving 8 bases not matched to a gene. The CDR3 length is 15 residues. The germline gives CDR1 SGHNT, CDR2 YYREEE (reference sequence). CDR3 protein: CASSRGGDTAYEQYF. CDR3 bases: TGTGCCAGCAGCCGGGGGGGGGACACCGCCTACGAGCAGTACTTC.

The chain recombines TRBV29-1 with TRBJ2-3, with no clear D. CDR3 length equals 14 residues. Trimming removed 2 bases at V and 6 bases at J, with 15 bases between. Germline CDR1 and CDR2: SQVTM and ANQGSEA. DNA of the CDR3: TGCAGCGTTGAAATGCAAGCCAGTGGGGATACGCAGTATTTT. It codes for CSVEMQASGDTQYF.

The chain couples TRBV4-1 to TRBJ1-2; D might be TRBD1 (5 bases). V was clipped by 6 bases and J by 0 bases, with 23 bases between them. There are 18 residues in the CDR3. Looked up from germline, CDR1 is MGHRA and CDR2 is YSYEKL. The CDR3 sequence: CASRQRARTGPTNYGYTF. The DNA of the CDR3 is TGCGCCAGCAGGCAACGGGCTAGGACGGGACCGACTAACTATGGCTACACCTTC.

The rearrangement links TRBV21-1 to TRBJ2-1; the tabulated D call, TRBD2, remains unverified against the DNA. TRBV21-1 counts as a pseudogene. This CDR3 is built from 16 residues. In DNA form, the CDR3 reads TGTGCCAGCAGCAATGCCGGTGGACTACTTGACAATGAGCAGTTCTTC. It codes for CASSNAGGLLDNEQFF.

The CDR3 bases are TGTGCCAGCAGCTTAGGCCAGTCCCAAGATACGCAGTATTTT. Amino acid sequence: CASSLGQSQDTQYF. J is TRBJ2-3 and V is TRBV11-3, with unresolved D. Germline CDR1 reads SGHNT; CDR2 reads YENEEA. With 1 base removed from V and 5 bases from J, the gap between germline ends came to 10 bases. The CDR3 covers 14 residues.

The gene calls are TRBV5-4 and TRBJ1-1; tentative D call: TRBD1 (5 bases). Germline loops: CDR1 SGHNT, CDR2 YYREEE (reference sequence). Trimming took 7 bases from V and 5 from J, leaving 15 bases between them. This CDR3 region has 13 residues. The CDR3: CASARTGGTEAFF. CDR3 coding DNA: TGTGCCAGCGCTAGGACCGGGGGGACTGAAGCTTTCTTT.

This clone occurred many times. The identical CDR3 is also encoded by other nucleotide sequences in the sample. The chain is built from TRBV5-1 and TRBJ2-3, with a weak D call TRBD1 (5 bases). V was cut by 0 bases and J by 6 bases, with 11 bases left in between. The CDR3 is 14 residues long. Germline V gene lookup returns CDR1 SGHRS and CDR2 YFSETQ. CDR3 in amino acids: CASSLGQGGDTQYF. The CDR3 DNA reads TGCGCCAGCAGCTTGGGGCAGGGTGGGGATACGCAGTATTTT. The full variable domain, its missing parts supplied by reference TRBV5-1 and TRBJ2-3, is KAGVTQTPRYLIKTRGQQVTLSCSPISGHRSVSWYQQTPGQGLQFLFEYFSETQRNKGNFPGRFSGRQFSNSRSEMNVSTLELGDSALYLCASSLGQGGDTQYFGPGTRLTVL.

Concerning this clone: The junction and the germline gene differ at one end; a read error may be behind it. This sequence joins TRBV6-1 and TRBJ2-7; 7 bases align to TRBD1. CDR1 and CDR2 from the germline V gene are MNHNS and SASEGT. CDR3 length: 13 residues. CDR3 nucleotide sequence: TGTGCCAGCGGTGACAGGGAACCCTACGAGCAGTACTTC. Protein: CASGDREPYEQYF.

V is TRBV19 and J is TRBJ2-3; 12 nucleotides match TRBD2. The germline gives CDR1 LNHDA, CDR2 SQIVND (reference sequence). V trimming: 3 bases; J trimming: 6 bases; junction bases outside the gene matches: 4. This CDR3 is 15 amino acids long. The CDR3 loop is CASSIPSGRADTQYF. CDR3 nucleotides: TGTGCCAGTAGTATTCCTAGCGGGAGGGCGGATACGCAGTATTTT. The whole variable domain, remainder taken from reference TRBV19 and TRBJ2-3, is DGGITQSPKYLFRKEGQNVTLSCEQNLNHDAMYWYRQDPGQGLRLIYYSQIVNDFQKGDIAEGYSVSREKKESFPLTVTSAQKNPTAFYLCASSIPSGRADTQYFGPGTRLTVL.

DNA for the CDR3: TGCGCCAGCAGGGACAGAGTCTCCTACAATGAGCAGTTCTTC. This sequence encodes CASRDRVSYNEQFF. The rearrangement links TRBV5-1 to TRBJ2-1; possible D gene TRBD1, 6 bases. This CDR3 comprises 14 residues. The V gene lost 5 bases and the J gene lost 0 bases, with 9 bases spanning the gap. CDR1 SGHRS and CDR2 YFSETQ come from the germline V gene.

This clone appeared a single time. CDR3 amino acids: CASSLATGRYEQYF. CDR3 coding DNA: TGTGCCAGCAGCTTAGCAACAGGGCGCTACGAGCAGTACTTC. V and J are TRBV7-2 and TRBJ2-7, with D possibly TRBD1 on 6 matching bases. Trimming shortened V by 0 bases and J by 3 bases, and 9 bases separated the two germline ends. CDR3 length: 14 amino acids. Germline assignment: CDR1 SGHTA and CDR2 FQGNSA.

The chain joins TRBV6-4 to TRBJ2-6; D unresolved. CDR1 and CDR2 (germline): MRHNA, SNTAGT. Trimming left V 8 bases short and J 0 bases short, with 5 bases between. This CDR3 contains 13 residues. CDR3 loop: CASRPSGANVLTF. The CDR3 coding sequence is TGTGCCAGCCGCCCCTCTGGGGCCAACGTCCTGACTTTC.

The chain couples TRBV6-1 to TRBJ2-1, with 9 nucleotides matching TRBD1. Germline V gene data show CDR1 as MNHNS and CDR2 as SASEGT. Trimming at V came to 0 bases and at J to 15 bases, leaving 6 bases not matched to a gene. This CDR3 is built from 13 residues. CDR3 in amino acids: CASSEATGQGPFF. CDR3 in DNA: TGTGCCAGCAGTGAAGCGACGGGACAGGGCCCGTTCTTC.

The chain employs TRBV5-6 and TRBJ2-3; D may be TRBD1 or TRBD2 (6 bases each). Trimming took 6 bases from V and 8 from J, leaving 16 bases between them. CDR1 and CDR2 from the germline V gene are SGHDT and YYEEEE. This CDR3 is 13 amino acids long. CDR3 nucleotide sequence: TGTGCCAGCAAGGGGGGCCTCCAGGGTACGCAGTATTTT. It codes for CASKGGLQGTQYF. Full variable domain (missing parts from reference TRBV5-6 and TRBJ2-3): DAGVTQSPTHLIKTRGQQVTLRCSPKSGHDTVSWYQQALGQGPQFIFQYYEEEERQRGNFPDRFSGHQFPNYSSELNVNALLLGDSALYLCASKGGLQGTQYFGPGTRLTVL.

This chain joins TRBV2 and TRBJ2-2, with D maybe TRBD2 (7 bases). V was trimmed by 7 bases and J by 6 bases, leaving 12 bases between them. The CDR3 is 13 amino acids. Germline V CDR1 and CDR2: SNHLY, FYNNEI. In DNA form, the CDR3 reads TGTGCCAGCACGGCGGGGGCCCCCGGGGAGCTGTTTTTT. Amino acid sequence: CASTAGAPGELFF. Supplemented by reference TRBV2 and TRBJ2-2, the full variable domain reads EPEVTQTPSHQVTQMGQEVILRCVPISNHLYFYWYRQILGQKVEFLVSFYNNEISEKSEIFDDQFSVERPDGSNFTLKIRSTKLEDSAMYFCASTAGAPGELFFGEGSRLTVL.

This clone turned up a few times. This sequence joins TRBV7-2 and TRBJ1-5; D remains unclear. From germline, CDR1 is SGHTA and CDR2 FQGNSA. V lost 0 bases, J lost 3 bases, and 9 bases lay in between. The CDR3 is made up of 15 amino acids. CDR3 nucleotides: TGTGCCAGCAGCTTAGCTCCGTTTGACAATCAGCCCCAGCATTTT. It is translated as CASSLAPFDNQPQHF.

Notes on this clone: The same CDR3 is also encoded by other DNA sequences in this sample. The chain links TRBV10-3 to TRBJ1-1; no clear D gene. This CDR3 contains 14 residues. CDR1 is ENHRY, CDR2 SYGVKD, per germline. Trimming shortened V by 2 bases and J by 4 bases, and 11 bases separated the two germline ends. The CDR3 nucleotides are TGTGCCATCAGTGAGATCGGGCCGGGCACTGAAGCTTTCTTT. Its translation: CAISEIGPGTEAFF.

This clone was picked up one time. The same CDR3 also results from other DNA sequences found in this sample. This sequence joins TRBV5-1 and TRBJ2-7, with 7 bases that match TRBD1. With V trimmed by 4 bases and J by 4 bases, 5 bases remained unmatched. The CDR3 contains 13 residues. Germline V gene data show CDR1 as SGHRS and CDR2 as YFSETQ. In DNA form, the CDR3 reads TGCGCCAGCAGCAGGGACAGCCTGTACGAGCAGTACTTC. It yields the protein CASSRDSLYEQYF.

This clone came up many times. The chain recombines TRBV7-8 with TRBJ2-7; a weak D match, TRBD2 (8 bases). CDR3 size: 16 residues. The germline CDR1 and CDR2 sequences are SGHVS and FQNEAQ. V lost 5 bases, J lost 1 base, and 18 bases lay in between. The CDR3 nucleotides read TGTGCCAGCAGCCAGGGGGGGCTAGCGGGTTCCTACGAGCAGTACTTC. It encodes CASSQGGLAGSYEQYF.

The chain couples TRBV5-1 to TRBJ2-2; 8 bases are shared with TRBD2. J lost 3 bases, V lost 4 bases, and 8 bases had no gene match. Per the germline V gene, CDR1 is SGHRS and CDR2 is YFSETQ. The CDR3 contains 16 residues. The CDR3 DNA reads as TGCGCCAGCAGCCCGACCGGGACTAGTGACACCGGGGAGCTGTTTTTT. Encoded protein: CASSPTGTSDTGELFF.

The V and J genes are TRBV6-6 and TRBJ1-5; 8 bases are shared with TRBD1. CDR3 size: 14 residues. After removal of 7 bases from V and 4 bases from J, the junction contained 6 bases not matched to a gene. CDR1 and CDR2 (germline): MNHNY, SVGAGI (reference sequence). The CDR3 region is CASTSRGRNQPQHF. In nucleotides, the CDR3 is TGTGCCAGCACCTCCAGGGGGCGGAATCAGCCCCAGCATTTT.

V gene TRBV25-1 combines with J gene TRBJ2-6, with D unresolved. V lost 4 bases to trimming and J lost 0 bases, with 7 bases between them. The CDR3 length is 15 residues. From germline, CDR1 is MGHDK and CDR2 SYGVNS. CDR3 protein: CASSGPISGANVLTF. The CDR3 coding sequence is TGTGCCAGCAGTGGGCCGATCTCTGGGGCCAACGTCCTGACTTTC.

The V gene is TRBV10-3, the J gene TRBJ2-2, with TRBD2 identical over 8 bases. V shed 8 bases and J 0 bases; nucleotides not matched to a gene: 2. CDR1 is ENHRY and CDR2 is SYGVKD in the germline V gene. The length of the CDR3 is 14 residues. CDR3 sequence: CAIREGTNTGELFF. The CDR3 DNA follows: TGTGCCATCCGGGAGGGTACGAACACCGGGGAGCTGTTTTTT.

This chain joins TRBV25-1 and TRBJ2-1; 8 bases align to TRBD2. V was clipped by 3 bases and J by 8 bases; unmatched bases: 12. The CDR3 runs to 16 residues. Germline CDR1 MGHDK, CDR2 SYGVNS. CDR3 in amino acids: CASSDESAGESDEQFF. DNA for the CDR3: TGTGCCAGCAGTGATGAGTCAGCGGGAGAATCTGATGAGCAGTTCTTC. The full variable domain, completed using reference TRBV25-1 and TRBJ2-1, is EADIYQTPRYLVIGTGKKITLECSQTMGHDKMYWYQQDPGMELHLIHYSYGVNSTEKGDLSSESTVSRIRTEHFPLTLESARPSHTSQYLCASSDESAGESDEQFFGPGTRLTVL.